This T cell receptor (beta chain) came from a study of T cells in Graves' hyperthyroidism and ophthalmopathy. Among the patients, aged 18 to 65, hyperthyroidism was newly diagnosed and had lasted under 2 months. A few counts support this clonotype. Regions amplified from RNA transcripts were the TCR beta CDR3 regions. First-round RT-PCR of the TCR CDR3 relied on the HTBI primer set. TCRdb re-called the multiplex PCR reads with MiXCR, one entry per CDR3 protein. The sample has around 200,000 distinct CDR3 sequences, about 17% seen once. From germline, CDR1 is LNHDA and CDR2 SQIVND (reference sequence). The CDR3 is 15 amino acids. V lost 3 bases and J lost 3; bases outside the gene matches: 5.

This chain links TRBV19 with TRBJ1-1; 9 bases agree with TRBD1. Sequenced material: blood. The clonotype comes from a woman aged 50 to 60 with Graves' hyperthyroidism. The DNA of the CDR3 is TGTGCCAGTAGTATTTGGACAGGGGCAGACACTGAAGCTTTCTTT. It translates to CASSIWTGADTEAFF.